The 18 T cell receptor beta chains presented below share a single source sample, sequenced in a study of shared clonotypes between healthy human individuals (TCRdb year 2020). The library was made by the immunoSEQ multiplex PCR assay. TCRdb stores this immuneACCESS table with in-frame sequences only. Part of the clones is absent; in the studies checked, under half of the shortfall reflects unresolved V genes, and no reason is known for the rest. The sample table shows more than 2,000,000 clones, and 90% to 95% are seen once. 0.35% to 0.45% of the sample is taken by the ten largest. The source material was naive CD4+ T cells from PBMCs. Taken with the paper, the label for cell subset or site translates to: CD45RA+ positively selected. These receptor sequences come from a man aged 18 to 30 in good health. Some clones in this sample may be carry-over from other donors' samples.

The V and J genes are TRBV9 and TRBJ2-3; D unclear. Germline V gives CDR1 SGDLS, CDR2 YYNGEE. The CDR3 totals 14 residues. Trimming shortened V by 5 bases and J by 1 base, and 11 bases separated the two germline ends. As DNA, the CDR3 is TGTGCCAGCAGAGAGCTAGTAGGCACAGATACGCAGTATTTT. Translating gives CASRELVGTDTQYF. Full variable domain (missing parts from reference TRBV9 and TRBJ2-3): DSGVTQTPKHLITATGQRVTLRCSPRSGDLSVYWYQQSLDQGLQFLIQYYNGEERAKGNILERFSAQQFPDLHSELNLSSLELGDSALYFCASRELVGTDTQYFGPGTRLTVL.

The rearrangement uses TRBV28 and TRBJ2-7, with unresolved D. Trimming cost V 5 bases and J 7 bases, with 12 bases left between them. CDR3 length equals 12 residues. The V gene's germline CDR1 is MDHEN and CDR2 SYDVKM. CDR3 amino acids: CASSPPVWEQYF. CDR3 nucleotide sequence: TGTGCCAGCAGTCCTCCGGTTTGGGAGCAGTACTTC.

The V call is TRBV28, the J call TRBJ2-5; D may be TRBD1 (5 bases). This CDR3 has 17 amino acids. V was shortened by 3 bases and J by 2 bases, with 19 bases between the two germline ends. Per germline, CDR1 MDHEN and CDR2 SYDVKM. The CDR3, as DNA: TGTGCCAGCAGTTTTTGGATGGCAGGGCTGCAGCAAGAGACCCAGTACTTC. It codes for CASSFWMAGLQQETQYF.

V and J are TRBV6-5 and TRBJ2-2, with D perhaps assigned TRBD1 or TRBD2 (7 bases each). Trimming stripped 6 bases from V and 0 bases from J, with 11 bases between. CDR1 and CDR2 (germline): MNHEY, SVGAGI. The length of the CDR3 is 15 residues. The CDR3 DNA follows: TGTGCCAGCAGCGCAGGGGGGGCGAACACCGGGGAGCTGTTTTTT. This encodes CASSAGGANTGELFF.

This chain links TRBV28 with TRBJ2-7, with 8 positions matching TRBD2. The CDR3 covers 16 residues. The J segment lost 0 bases and the V segment lost 5 bases, leaving 9 bases of the junction unmatched. The germline CDR1 and CDR2 sequences are MDHEN and SYDVKM. Written as DNA, the CDR3 is TGTGCCAGCAGTGGGGCCGGGGGGGCAGTCTCCTACGAGCAGTACTTC. This sequence encodes CASSGAGGAVSYEQYF.

The chain is built from TRBV28 and TRBJ1-4, with no clear D. This CDR3 has 14 residues. Germline CDR1 is MDHEN and CDR2 is SYDVKM. Trimming left V 3 bases short and J 7 bases short, with 12 bases between. The CDR3: CASSFWTKSEKLFF. The CDR3 nucleotides are TGTGCCAGCAGTTTCTGGACCAAGAGTGAAAAACTGTTTTTT.

This chain uses TRBV5-4 with TRBJ2-4; TRBD1 aligns across 7 bases. CDR3 length: 15 residues. The junction had 4 bases not matched to a gene; V was cut back by 0 bases and J by 4 bases. Germline V gene sequence: CDR1 SGHNT, CDR2 YYREEE (reference sequence). DNA for the CDR3: TGTGCCAGCAGCTTGGGACAGGGACCAAAAAACATTCAGTACTTC. This encodes CASSLGQGPKNIQYF.

The chain links TRBV7-9 to TRBJ1-2, with D possibly TRBD1 on 5 matching bases. Germline-derived CDR1 and CDR2 are SEHNR and FQNEAQ (reference sequence). The V end was cut by 5 bases, the J end by 14 bases, with 15 bases between. CDR3 length: 11 residues. CDR3 DNA: TGTGCCAGCAGCCTAGGGACGGGCCAAACCTTC. Amino acids: CASSLGTGQTF.

The genes are TRBV29-1 and TRBJ2-3; the D is unclear. V was trimmed by 6 bases and J by 0 bases, leaving 13 bases between them. The CDR3 is 14 amino acids. Looked up from germline, CDR1 is SQVTM and CDR2 is ANQGSEA. The CDR3 spells CSVVQTLSTDTQYF. The CDR3 DNA reads TGCAGCGTCGTACAGACCCTTAGCACAGATACGCAGTATTTT.

The chain recombines TRBV28 with TRBJ1-2; TRBD1 might be the D (6 bases). The V end lost 4 bases, the J end lost 6 bases, and 9 bases lay between the germline ends. The CDR3 has 12 amino acids. Germline assignment: CDR1 MDHEN and CDR2 SYDVKM. CDR3 DNA: TGTGCCAGCAGTTCGGCAGGGGATGGCTACACCTTC. Translation: CASSSAGDGYTF.

This chain uses TRBV18 with TRBJ1-1; D ambiguous. Trimming removed 2 bases from V and 1 base from J, with 8 bases in between. The germline V gene encodes CDR1 KGHSH and CDR2 LQKENI. There are 14 residues in the CDR3. The CDR3 sequence: CASSPYPPNTEAFF. The DNA of the CDR3 is TGTGCCAGCTCACCATATCCCCCGAACACTGAAGCTTTCTTT.

The chain employs TRBV2 and TRBJ2-2; TRBD1 aligns across 9 bases. The CDR3 runs 14 residues. Losses at the gene ends were 10 bases for V and 7 bases for J; bases not matched to a gene: 10. Germline CDR1 and CDR2: SNHLY and FYNNEI. The CDR3 nucleotides are TGTGCCACCAGACCGGGACAGGGTTTCGGGGAGCTGTTTTTT. This translates into CATRPGQGFGELFF. The full variable domain, its missing parts supplied by reference TRBV2 and TRBJ2-2, is EPEVTQTPSHQVTQMGQEVILRCVPISNHLYFYWYRQILGQKVEFLVSFYNNEISEKSEIFDDQFSVERPDGSNFTLKIRSTKLEDSAMYFCATRPGQGFGELFFGEGSRLTVL.

The chain carries TRBV29-1 and TRBJ2-5; a weak D match, TRBD2 (6 bases). The DNA end lines up better with TRBJ2-7; the J call may be wrong. The CDR3 contains 14 residues. Per germline, CDR1 SQVTM and CDR2 ANQGSEA. This CDR3 is CSVGGRLGSYEQYF. CDR3 coding DNA: TGCAGCGTAGGAGGGAGACTAGGCTCCTACGAGCAGTACTTC.

As to this clone: The identical CDR3 is also encoded by other nucleotide sequences in the sample. The chain has TRBV18 and TRBJ1-4; 11 bases align to TRBD1. The length of the CDR3 is 15 residues. Germline V CDR1 and CDR2: KGHSH, LQKENI. V trimming: 2 bases; J trimming: 7 bases; junction bases outside the gene matches: 3. The CDR3 sequence is CASSPGTGGSEKLFF. DNA for the CDR3: TGTGCCAGCTCACCAGGGACAGGGGGTTCTGAAAAACTGTTTTTT.

Note on this clone: Other DNA sequences in this specimen translate into the identical CDR3. This chain joins TRBV6-1 and TRBJ2-7; D may correspond to TRBD1 or TRBD2 (5 bases each). The V gene's germline CDR1 is MNHNS and CDR2 SASEGT. This CDR3 is built from 12 residues. V was pared by 6 bases and J by 2 bases, with 8 bases between. The CDR3 DNA reads as TGTGCCAGCAGGAGGGGTACCTACGAGCAGTACTTC. Translated, it gives CASRRGTYEQYF.

The V gene is TRBV4-2, the J gene TRBJ2-7; D might be TRBD1 (5 bases). Between the trimmed V and J ends, which lost 0 bases and 1 base, there was a span of 10 bases. Germline CDR1 LGHNA, CDR2 YNFKEQ. This CDR3 comprises 15 residues. The CDR3 sequence: CASSQDSRQSYEQYF. The CDR3 DNA reads TGTGCCAGCAGCCAAGATTCGCGACAGTCCTACGAGCAGTACTTC.

This chain joins TRBV7-9 and TRBJ2-5; TRBD2 matches 11 bases. Germline assignment: CDR1 SEHNR and CDR2 FQNEAQ (reference sequence). The CDR3 covers 15 residues. V shed 7 bases and J 5 bases; nucleotides not matched to a gene: 9. In DNA, the CDR3 is TGTGCCAGCACCACCGGGACTAGCGGCTCGGAGACCCAGTACTTC. This codes for CASTTGTSGSETQYF. Full variable domain (missing parts from reference TRBV7-9 and TRBJ2-5): DTGVSQNPRHKITKRGQNVTFRCDPISEHNRLYWYRQTLGQGPEFLTYFQNEAQLEKSRLLSDRFSAERPKGSFSTLEIQRTEQGDSAMYLCASTTGTSGSETQYFGPGTRLLVL.

With respect to this clone: This same CDR3 is encoded by further DNA sequences in the sample. V is TRBV6-5 and J is TRBJ2-1; D perhaps matches TRBD2 (5 bases). CDR3 length: 13 residues. Germline CDR1 reads MNHEY; CDR2 reads SVGAGI. V was trimmed by 2 bases and J by 5 bases, leaving 7 bases between them. In DNA form, the CDR3 reads TGTGCCAGCAGTTACGGGAGAAACAATGAGCAGTTCTTC. As protein: CASSYGRNNEQFF.